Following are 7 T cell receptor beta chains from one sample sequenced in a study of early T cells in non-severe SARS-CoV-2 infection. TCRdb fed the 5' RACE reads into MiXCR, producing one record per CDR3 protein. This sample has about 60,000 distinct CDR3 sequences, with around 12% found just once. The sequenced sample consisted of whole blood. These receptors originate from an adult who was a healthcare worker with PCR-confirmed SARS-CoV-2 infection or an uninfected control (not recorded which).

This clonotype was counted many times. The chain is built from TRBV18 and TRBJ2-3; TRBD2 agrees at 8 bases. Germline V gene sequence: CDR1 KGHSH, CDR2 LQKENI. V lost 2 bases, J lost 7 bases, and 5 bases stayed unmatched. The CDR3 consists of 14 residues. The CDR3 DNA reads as TGTGCCAGCTCACCAGGACTAGCCTCCTATACGCAGTATTTT. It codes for CASSPGLASYTQYF.

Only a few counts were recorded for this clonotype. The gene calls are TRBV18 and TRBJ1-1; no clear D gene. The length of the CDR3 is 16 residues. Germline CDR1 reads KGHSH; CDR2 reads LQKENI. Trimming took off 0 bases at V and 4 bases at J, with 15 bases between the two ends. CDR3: CASSPPRGRVRTEAFF. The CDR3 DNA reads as TGTGCCAGCTCACCACCGAGAGGAAGGGTCCGCACTGAAGCTTTCTTT.

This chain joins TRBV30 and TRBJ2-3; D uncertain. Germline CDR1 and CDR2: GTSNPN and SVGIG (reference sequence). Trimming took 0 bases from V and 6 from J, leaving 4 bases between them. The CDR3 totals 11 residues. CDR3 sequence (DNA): TGTGCCTGGAGTGTACCGGATACGCAGTATTTT. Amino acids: CAWSVPDTQYF.

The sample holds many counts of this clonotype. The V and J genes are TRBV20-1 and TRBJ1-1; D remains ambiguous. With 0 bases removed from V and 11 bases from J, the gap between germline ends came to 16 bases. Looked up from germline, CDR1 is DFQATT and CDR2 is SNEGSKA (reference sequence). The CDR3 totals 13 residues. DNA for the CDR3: TGCAGTGCTAGAGATGGGGTAACCCTGGGGGCTTTCTTT. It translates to CSARDGVTLGAFF.

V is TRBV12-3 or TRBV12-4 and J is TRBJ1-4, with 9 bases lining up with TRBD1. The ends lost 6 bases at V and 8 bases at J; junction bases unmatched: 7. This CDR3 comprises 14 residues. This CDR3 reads CASRGQGRGEKLFF. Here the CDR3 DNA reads TGTGCCAGCAGGGGACAGGGAAGAGGGGAAAAACTGTTTTTT.

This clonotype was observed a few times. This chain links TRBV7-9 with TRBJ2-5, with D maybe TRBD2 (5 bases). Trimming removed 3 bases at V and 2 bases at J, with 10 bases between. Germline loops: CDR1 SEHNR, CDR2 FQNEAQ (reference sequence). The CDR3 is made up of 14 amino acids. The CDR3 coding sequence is TGTGCCAGCAGCTTTCAAGCGGAACAAGAGACCCAGTACTTC. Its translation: CASSFQAEQETQYF.

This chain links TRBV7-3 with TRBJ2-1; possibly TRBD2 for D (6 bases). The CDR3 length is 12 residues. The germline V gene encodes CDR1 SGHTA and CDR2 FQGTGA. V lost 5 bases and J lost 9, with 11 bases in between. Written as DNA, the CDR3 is TGTGCCAGCAGCCCGGGACTTGGTGAGCAGTTCTTC. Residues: CASSPGLGEQFF.